This T cell receptor beta chain was identified in a study of CD8+ T cells in alopecia areata (dated by TCRdb to 2017 to 2018). Context from the whole study: Treated patients were enrolled in an open-label pilot trial of oral tofacitinib, 5 to 10 mg twice daily, for moderate-to-severe alopecia areata. Tofacitinib was administered for 6 to 18 months, and 6 months of follow-up off drug were then conducted to assess delayed response and recurrence. To study T cell clonal expansion in alopecia areata, the researchers applied high-throughput TCRbeta sequencing to both the C3H/HeJ mouse model and human patients. On the human side, TCRbeta sequencing was run on scalp tissue and on sorted CD4+ and CD8+ peripheral blood T cells from healthy controls and from alopecia areata patients with either patchy or totalis/universalis disease. Biopsies were taken from tofacitinib-treated patients at baseline and again at 4 and 24 weeks into treatment, and several of those patients also had a later scalp biopsy. Scalp clonality was compared among normal scalp (n=4), patchy alopecia areata scalp (n=8), and alopecia totalis/universalis scalp (n=8). RNA was obtained with the PAXgene miRNA kit for fixed scalp, the miRNeasy kit for PBMCs, and the RNeasy kit for mouse skin. immunoSEQ multiplex PCR using 35 Vbeta forward primers and 13 Jbeta reverse primers was used to amplify TCRbeta CDR3 regions. Broader findings and caveats from the paper: Compared with normal scalp, lesional scalp had higher clonality and more expanded CD8+ clones, particularly in alopecia totalis/universalis, a pattern that suggests antigenic drive. Resident alphabeta T cells in normal human skin are also sequenced, complicating scalp TCR repertoire analysis, unlike mouse skin dominated by gammadelta T cells. Compared with mice, TCR sequences shared between patients were less clear, possibly partly because of HLA diversity across the patient population.

Trimming removed 7 bases from V and 3 bases from J, leaving 11 bases between the germline ends. Measured from the cysteine to the phenylalanine, the CDR3 is 13 residues long. The kept DNA is CDR3 alone, 39 bases in frame from the first base. According to the germline V gene (reference sequence), CDR1 reads MNHEY and CDR2 reads SMNVEV. To note about this clone: The antigen this receptor binds is unknown. Base-call qualities are not available, and no considerably larger clone is one nucleotide away.

Library preparation was by the immunoSEQ multiplex PCR assay. To provide template for TCR sequencing, every sample had RNA extracted and reverse transcribed into cDNA. SuperScript III was used for first-strand cDNA synthesis, primed with a 2:1 mix of oligo-dT and random hexamers. A synthetic immune receptor repertoire was used to gauge amplification bias, and whatever bias remained was removed computationally. Per the authors' processing: Raw reads were preprocessed for error removal, and CDR3 was defined according to IMGT conventions as running from the conserved cysteine to phenylalanine. Clonality was calculated as 1 minus Shannon entropy normalized by log2 of the number of productive unique TCRs. Scalp TCRbeta sequences were cross-referenced with sorted blood CD4 and CD8 repertoires so that the CD4 or CD8 identity of scalp clones could be inferred. TCRdb provides this immuneACCESS table in a form limited to in-frame rearrangements. Some clones are lacking; in checked studies, under half of them reflect an unresolved V gene, and why the rest are absent is not known. V and J calls and clone size follow that table, whereas D and trimming were derived from the DNA. The sample data list 130,000 or so clones, and approximately 49% of these were observed just once. The ten largest clones capture about 19% of the sample.

Reading the label with the study, this specimen's time point is: baseline before oral tofacitinib. Lesional scalp punch biopsies and peripheral blood were collected from alopecia areata patients. After PBMCs were isolated by density centrifugation and stained for CD3, CD4 and CD8, a FACSAria was used to sort CD4+ and CD8+ T cells. This chain joins TRBV27 to TRBJ2-3, with the D gene uncertain. This TCR was recovered from a human donor with alopecia areata. The sequencing used CD8+ T cells sorted from blood, collected at week 0. The CDR3 sequence is CASMLQGTDTQYF. The DNA is TGTGCCAGCATGCTCCAAGGGACAGATACGCAGTATTTT.